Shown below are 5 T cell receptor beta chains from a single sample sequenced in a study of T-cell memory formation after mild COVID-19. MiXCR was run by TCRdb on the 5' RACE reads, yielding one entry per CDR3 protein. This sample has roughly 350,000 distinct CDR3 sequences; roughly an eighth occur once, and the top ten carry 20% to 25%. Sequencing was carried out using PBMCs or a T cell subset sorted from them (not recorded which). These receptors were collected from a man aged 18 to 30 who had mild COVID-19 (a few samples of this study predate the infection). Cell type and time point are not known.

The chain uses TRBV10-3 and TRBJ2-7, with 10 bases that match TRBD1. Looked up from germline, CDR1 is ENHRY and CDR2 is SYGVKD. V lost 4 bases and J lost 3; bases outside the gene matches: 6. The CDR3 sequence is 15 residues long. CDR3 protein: CAISGGQGSLYEQYV. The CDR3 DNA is TGTGCCATCAGTGGGGGACAGGGGAGTCTCTACGAGCAGTACGTC.

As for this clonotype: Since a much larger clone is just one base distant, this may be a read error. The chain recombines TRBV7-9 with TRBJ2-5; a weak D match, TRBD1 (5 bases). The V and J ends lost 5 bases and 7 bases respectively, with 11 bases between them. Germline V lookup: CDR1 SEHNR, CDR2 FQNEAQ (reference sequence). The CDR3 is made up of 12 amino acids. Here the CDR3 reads CASSRQMGTQYF. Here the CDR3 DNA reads TGTGCCAGCAGCCGACAGATGGGGACCCAGTACTTC.

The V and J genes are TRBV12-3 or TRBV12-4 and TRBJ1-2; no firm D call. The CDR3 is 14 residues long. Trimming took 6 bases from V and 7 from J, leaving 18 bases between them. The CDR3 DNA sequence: TGTGCCAGCAGCCCCAGTTGGCAAAGCCCTGGCTACACCTTC. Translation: CASSPSWQSPGYTF.

CDR3 sequence: CSARVEMTYGYTF. The CDR3 nucleotides read TGCAGTGCTAGAGTCGAAATGACCTATGGCTACACCTTC. The chain has TRBV20-1 and TRBJ1-2, with no clear D. Germline CDR1 reads DFQATT; CDR2 reads SNEGSKA (reference sequence). This CDR3 is 13 amino acids long. V was trimmed by 1 base and J by 4 bases, leaving 10 bases between them.

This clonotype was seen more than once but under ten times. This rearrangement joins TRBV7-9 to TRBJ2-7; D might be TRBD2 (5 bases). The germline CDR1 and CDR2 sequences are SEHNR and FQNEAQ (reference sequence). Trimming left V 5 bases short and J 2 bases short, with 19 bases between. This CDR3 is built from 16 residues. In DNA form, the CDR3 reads TGTGCCAGCAGCACCGCCGGCGGGTCAGCCACCTACGAGCAGTACTTC. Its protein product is CASSTAGGSATYEQYF.